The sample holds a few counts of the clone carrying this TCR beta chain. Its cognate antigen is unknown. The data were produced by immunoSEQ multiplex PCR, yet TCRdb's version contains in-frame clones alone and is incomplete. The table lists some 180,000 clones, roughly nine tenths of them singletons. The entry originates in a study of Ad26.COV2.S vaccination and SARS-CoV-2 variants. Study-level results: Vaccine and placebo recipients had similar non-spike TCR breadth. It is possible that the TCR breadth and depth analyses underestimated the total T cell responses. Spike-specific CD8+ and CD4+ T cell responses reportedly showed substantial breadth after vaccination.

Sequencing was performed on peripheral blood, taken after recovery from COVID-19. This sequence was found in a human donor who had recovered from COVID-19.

The CDR3 bases are TGTGCCAGCAGCCCGGGACAGCCCCAAGAGACCCAGTACTTC. It encodes CASSPGQPQETQYF. The chain employs TRBV11-2 and TRBJ2-5; TRBD1 aligns across 7 bases. Germline CDR1 and CDR2: SGHAT and FQNNGV. This CDR3 has 14 amino acids. V was clipped by 5 bases and J by 1 base; unmatched bases: 4.